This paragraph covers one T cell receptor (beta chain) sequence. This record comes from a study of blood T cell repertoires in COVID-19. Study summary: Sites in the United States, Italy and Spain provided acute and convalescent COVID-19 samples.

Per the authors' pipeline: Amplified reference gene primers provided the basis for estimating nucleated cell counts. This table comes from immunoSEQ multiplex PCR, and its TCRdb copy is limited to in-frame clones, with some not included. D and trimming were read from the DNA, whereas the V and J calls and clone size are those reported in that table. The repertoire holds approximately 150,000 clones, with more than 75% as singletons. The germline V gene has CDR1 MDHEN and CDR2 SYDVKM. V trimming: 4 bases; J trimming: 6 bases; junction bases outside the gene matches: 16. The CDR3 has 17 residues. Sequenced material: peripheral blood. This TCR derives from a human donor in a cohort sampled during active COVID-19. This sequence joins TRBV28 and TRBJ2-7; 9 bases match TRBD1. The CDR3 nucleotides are TGTGCCAGCAGTTCTTCAAAAGGGACAGGGTTCCCCCTCGAGCAGTACTTC. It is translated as CASSSSKGTGFPLEQYF.